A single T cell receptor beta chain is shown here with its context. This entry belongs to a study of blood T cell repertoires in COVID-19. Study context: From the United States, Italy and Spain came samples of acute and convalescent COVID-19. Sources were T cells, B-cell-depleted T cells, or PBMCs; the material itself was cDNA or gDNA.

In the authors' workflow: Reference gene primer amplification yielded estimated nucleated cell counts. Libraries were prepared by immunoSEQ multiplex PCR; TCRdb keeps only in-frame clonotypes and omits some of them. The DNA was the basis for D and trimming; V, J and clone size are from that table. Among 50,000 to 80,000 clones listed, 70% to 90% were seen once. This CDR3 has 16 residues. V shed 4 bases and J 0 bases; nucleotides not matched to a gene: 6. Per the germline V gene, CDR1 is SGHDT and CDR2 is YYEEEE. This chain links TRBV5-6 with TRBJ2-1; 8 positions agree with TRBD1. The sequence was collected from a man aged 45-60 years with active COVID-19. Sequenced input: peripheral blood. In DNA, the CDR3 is TGTGCCAGCAGCCACCGACAGGGGTTCTCCTACAATGAGCAGTTCTTC. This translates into CASSHRQGFSYNEQFF.